This TCR beta chain was found in a study of shared clonotypes between healthy human individuals. In the study overall: Used for every donor were three CD4 naive, three CD4 memory, two CD8 naive and one CD8 memory plate. Study-wide results and caveats: Larger estimated richness was generally seen in naive subsets than in memory subsets.

Assay used: immunoSEQ multiplex PCR; TCRdb lists only in-frame clones, some missing. The table shows about 2 million clones, with 90% to 95% occurring only once. Germline V CDR1 and CDR2: SGDLS, YYNGEE. This CDR3 has 18 residues. Losses at the gene ends were 6 bases for V and 0 bases for J; bases not matched to a gene: 8. Worth noting for this clone: Its cognate antigen is unknown.

V is TRBV9 and J is TRBJ2-1, with 14 bases matching TRBD2. The sequenced sample was naive CD4+ T cells sorted from blood. Stated subset: CD45RA+ positively selected. The receptor was derived from a man aged 18-30 years in good health. The CDR3 here is CASTRTGTSGSSYNEQFF. The DNA for the CDR3 is TGTGCCAGCACCCGAACCGGGACTAGCGGGAGCTCCTACAATGAGCAGTTCTTC.